One sample yielded the 26 T cell receptor beta chains listed below, sequenced in a study of CD8+CD57+ T cells in acquired aplastic anemia. Researchers used genomic DNA as the template to profile TCR beta VDJ and CDR3. TCRdb redid the calling of the reads with MiXCR, one entry per CDR3 protein. The sample lists hundreds of thousands of distinct CDR3 sequences; approximately 32% were seen once. Patients included in sequencing had previously demonstrated CD8+CD57+ cell expansion by flow cytometry. Sequences were obtained from sorted CD4+, CD8+, or CD8+CD57+ T cells (not recorded which) from PBMCs. The receptors shown here come from a human donor with aplastic anemia.

The chain couples TRBV27 to TRBJ2-5, with D perhaps matching TRBD2 (5 bases). The germline V gene has CDR1 MNHEY and CDR2 SMNVEV (reference sequence). The CDR3 length is 12 residues. V lost 6 bases to trimming and J lost 6 bases, with 11 bases between them. CDR3 in DNA: TGTGCCAGCAGCGAGGGAACAAAGACCCAGTACTTC. Translation gives CASSEGTKTQYF.

This rearrangement joins TRBV11-1 to TRBJ2-7; TRBD1 matches 7 bases. Germline V lookup: CDR1 SGHAT, CDR2 FQDESV (reference sequence). With V trimmed by 5 bases and J by 6 bases, 7 bases remained unmatched. The CDR3 runs to 13 residues. The CDR3 spells CASSPRDSGEQYF. CDR3 DNA: TGTGCCAGCAGCCCCCGGGACAGCGGCGAGCAGTACTTC.

The table lists this clonotype with a few counts. The V and J genes are TRBV30 and TRBJ1-1, with D possibly being TRBD1 (5 bases). The germline CDR1 and CDR2 sequences are GTSNPN and SVGIG (reference sequence). V shed 5 bases and J shed 4 bases, with 11 bases lying between them. This CDR3 comprises 12 residues. The CDR3: CAWGTAVTEAFF. DNA of the CDR3: TGTGCCTGGGGGACGGCGGTCACTGAAGCTTTCTTT.

This chain connects TRBV7-8 to TRBJ1-5; the D is unclear. The germline V gene encodes CDR1 SGHVS and CDR2 FQNEAQ. Trimming shortened V by 5 bases and J by 5 bases, and 10 bases separated the two germline ends. The CDR3 sequence is 13 residues long. The CDR3 DNA reads TGTGCCAGCAGCGGAGCAGATGATCAGCCCCAGCATTTT. Translated, it gives CASSGADDQPQHF.

With regard to this clonotype: Since a much larger clone is just one base distant, this may be a read error. The chain recombines TRBV5-1 with TRBJ1-6; possible D gene TRBD1, 5 bases. Trimming stripped 2 bases from V and 14 bases from J, with 17 bases between. The CDR3 has 14 amino acids. Looked up from germline, CDR1 is SGHRS and CDR2 is YFSETQ. Written as DNA, the CDR3 is TGCGCCAGCAGCTTCGGGGGTCGGATCTCATCCCTCCACTTT. It codes for CASSFGGRISSLHF.

This clonotype was picked up many times. The chain is built from TRBV5-6 and TRBJ1-2; 7 bases are shared with TRBD1. The germline gives CDR1 SGHDT, CDR2 YYEEEE. This CDR3 is 16 amino acids long. The J segment lost 3 bases and the V segment lost 4 bases, leaving 12 bases of the junction unmatched. For the CDR3, the DNA is TGTGCCAGCAGCAGCCAGACAGGGAGGGTCGACTATGGCTACACCTTC. Encoded protein: CASSSQTGRVDYGYTF.

The rearrangement uses TRBV10-3 and TRBJ2-7; the D call may be TRBD1 or TRBD2 (6 bases each). The CDR3 is 15 residues long. Germline CDR1 is ENHRY and CDR2 is SYGVKD. The V end was cut by 0 bases, the J end by 4 bases, with 13 bases between. This CDR3 reads CAISESGGPQYEQYF. Written as DNA, the CDR3 is TGTGCCATCAGTGAGTCTGGGGGGCCCCAATACGAGCAGTACTTC.

J is TRBJ1-6 and V is TRBV15; no clear D. This CDR3 spans 15 amino acids. Trimming removed 3 bases at V and 7 bases at J, with 13 bases between. CDR1 LNHNV and CDR2 YYDKDF come from the germline V gene (reference sequence). In DNA, the CDR3 is TGTGCCACCAGCAGCTCGGTACAGTCGAATTCACCCCTCCACTTT. Translation: CATSSSVQSNSPLHF.

This clonotype appeared a few times. A much larger clone sits a single nucleotide away, making a read error possible. V usage is TRBV10-3 and J usage is TRBJ2-7; 7 bases align to TRBD1. J gave up 7 bases and V 9 bases, and 9 bases lay outside the gene matches. This CDR3 has 12 amino acids. Germline CDR1 is ENHRY and CDR2 is SYGVKD. CDR3 DNA: TGTGCCATAGCGACAGGGAATTTTGAGCAGTACTTC. Its protein product is CAIATGNFEQYF.

This clonotype was counted a few times. This rearrangement joins TRBV7-8 to TRBJ2-2; D unclear. Deletions cut 1 base from V and 6 bases from J, with 6 bases between. Germline V lookup: CDR1 SGHVS, CDR2 FQNEAQ. The CDR3 covers 13 residues. This CDR3 reads CASSLVDSGELFF. The DNA for the CDR3 is TGTGCCAGCAGCTTAGTCGATTCCGGGGAGCTGTTTTTT.

Ten or more counts support this clonotype. The chain is built from TRBV10-2 and TRBJ2-7, with TRBD2 matching over 12 bases. V trimming: 8 bases; J trimming: 1 base; junction bases outside the gene matches: 9. The CDR3 totals 16 residues. The germline V gene encodes CDR1 WSHSY and CDR2 SAAADI. This CDR3 reads CASCTFGTSGSYEQYF. DNA of the CDR3: TGCGCCAGCTGTACGTTCGGGACTAGCGGGTCCTACGAGCAGTACTTC.

This clonotype showed up many times. The genes are TRBV7-2 and TRBJ2-7; D gene ambiguous. Germline lookup yields CDR1 SGHTA and CDR2 FQGNSA. This CDR3 contains 12 residues. Deletions cut 2 bases from V and 2 bases from J, with 4 bases between. The CDR3 loop reads CASSLWAYEQYF. The CDR3 nucleotides read TGTGCCAGCAGCTTATGGGCCTACGAGCAGTACTTC.

This clonotype was seen many times. The J gene is TRBJ1-5, the V gene TRBV2; no clear D. Germline V lookup: CDR1 SNHLY, CDR2 FYNNEI. Trimming took off 4 bases at V and 4 bases at J, with 11 bases between the two ends. This CDR3 spans 14 amino acids. The CDR3 sequence is CASSVLGDNQPQHF. In nucleotides, the CDR3 is TGTGCCAGCAGTGTTTTAGGAGATAATCAGCCCCAGCATTTT.

A word on this clonotype: At one end the junction does not follow the germline gene, possibly because of a read error. V gene TRBV19 combines with J gene TRBJ1-6; the D is unclear. The CDR3 is made up of 13 amino acids. CDR1 is LNHDA and CDR2 is SQIVND in the germline V gene (reference sequence). CDR3 residues: CASSIGGDSPPHF. Here the CDR3 DNA reads TGTGCCAGTAGTATAGGTGGGGATTCGCCCCCCCACTTT.

This clonotype was recorded at least ten times. V usage is TRBV10-3 and J usage is TRBJ1-3; maybe TRBD1 (5 bases). CDR1 is ENHRY and CDR2 is SYGVKD in the germline V gene. Between the trimmed V and J ends, which lost 10 bases and 0 bases, there was a span of 16 bases. The CDR3 has 15 amino acids. The CDR3 region is CATATDYSSGNTIYF. The CDR3 DNA reads as TGTGCCACGGCGACAGACTACAGCTCTGGAAACACCATATATTTT.

The chain links TRBV5-6 to TRBJ1-2, with 10 bases fitting TRBD1. Looked up from germline, CDR1 is SGHDT and CDR2 is YYEEEE. CDR3 length: 14 amino acids. The J segment lost 8 bases and the V segment lost 0 bases, leaving 4 bases of the junction unmatched. The CDR3 nucleotides read TGTGCCAGCAGCTTGGAGGACAGGGGGGGAGGCTACACCTTC. It is translated as CASSLEDRGGGYTF.

This clonotype has ten or more counts. This chain connects TRBV7-9 to TRBJ1-1; D is unresolved. V gave up 2 bases and J gave up 3 bases, with 10 bases separating them. The CDR3 is made up of 14 amino acids. Germline V lookup: CDR1 SEHNR, CDR2 FQNEAQ (reference sequence). In DNA form, the CDR3 reads TGTGCCAGCAGCTTAACCCAGTTCTACACTGAAGCTTTCTTT. Translating gives CASSLTQFYTEAFF.

The rearrangement uses TRBV2 and TRBJ2-5, with TRBD1 matching over 8 bases. Germline CDR1 is SNHLY and CDR2 is FYNNEI. CDR3 length: 14 residues. V dropped 4 bases and J dropped 4; count of bases not matched to a gene: 5. The CDR3 DNA sequence: TGTGCCAGCAGTGGGCTCGGACAGGGAGAGACCCAGTACTTC. Protein sequence: CASSGLGQGETQYF.

The chain has TRBV20-1 and TRBJ1-1, with 8 nucleotides matching TRBD1. This CDR3 comprises 11 residues. V lost 3 bases, J lost 8 bases, and 2 bases stayed unmatched. Germline V gene data show CDR1 as DFQATT and CDR2 as SNEGSKA (reference sequence). The chain's CDR3 is CSASRDREAFF. The CDR3 DNA reads as TGCAGTGCTAGCCGGGACAGGGAAGCTTTCTTT.

This clonotype was detected a few times. The chain carries TRBV13 and TRBJ2-5; the match to TRBD1 covers 9 bases. The trim removed 4 bases at V and 3 bases at J, leaving 6 bases unmatched. Germline V gene data show CDR1 as PRHDT and CDR2 as FYEKMQ (reference sequence). The CDR3 spans 15 residues. The CDR3 DNA follows: TGTGCCAGCAGCTCCAAAGGGACAGGGAAAGAGACCCAGTACTTC. It encodes CASSSKGTGKETQYF.

In this sample, this clonotype turned up many times. This chain uses TRBV9 with TRBJ2-7, with 7 bases fitting TRBD1. The trim removed 0 bases at V and 2 bases at J, leaving 2 bases unmatched. CDR3 size: 14 residues. CDR1 is SGDLS and CDR2 is YYNGEE in the germline V gene. CDR3 nucleotides: TGTGCCAGCAGCGTAGGGGACAGTACCTACGAGCAGTACTTC. Its protein product is CASSVGDSTYEQYF.

This clonotype has more than one count but fewer than ten. Given the absence of the conserved phenylalanine or tryptophan at the CDR3 end, a read error is likely. The rearrangement uses TRBV20-1 and TRBJ1-2; TRBD1 agrees at 7 bases. Germline CDR1 is DFQATT and CDR2 is SNEGSKA (reference sequence). CDR3 length equals 13 residues. Trimming at V came to 3 bases and at J to 4 bases, leaving 5 bases not matched to a gene. CDR3 bases: TGCAGTGCTAGGACCGGGACAGTCTATGGCTACACCTCC. Its translation: CSARTGTVYGYTS.

This clonotype has a single count. A much larger clone lies one base from this, so it may be a read error. CDR3 sequence reads: CASRGPTDTQYF. For the CDR3, the DNA is TGTGCCAGCAGGGGGCCCACAGATACGCAGTATTTT. The V gene is TRBV6-4, the J gene TRBJ2-3; D perhaps matches TRBD1 (5 bases). This CDR3 spans 12 amino acids. Looked up from germline, CDR1 is MRHNA and CDR2 is SNTAGT. With 6 bases removed from V and 2 bases from J, the gap between germline ends came to 6 bases.

This clonotype has only one observation. One base away lies a much larger clone, so this may be a sequencing read error. The chain uses TRBV20-1 and TRBJ1-5; possibly TRBD1 for D (6 bases). V was shortened by 3 bases and J by 3 bases, with 15 bases between the two germline ends. CDR1 DFQATT and CDR2 SNEGSKA come from the germline V gene (reference sequence). The CDR3 runs to 15 residues. The CDR3 reads CSARIGGRNNQPQHF. DNA of the CDR3: TGCAGTGCTAGGATAGGGGGGCGGAACAATCAGCCCCAGCATTTT.

On this clonotype: A much larger clone is a single base away; this may be a read error. The gene calls are TRBV11-2 and TRBJ2-7, with 12 bases aligning to TRBD2. The CDR3 totals 17 residues. Germline V gene lookup returns CDR1 SGHAT and CDR2 FQNNGV. Trimming cost V 5 bases and J 3 bases; bases outside gene matches: 11. The CDR3: CASSHRTSGAANYEQYF. CDR3 sequence (DNA): TGTGCCAGCAGCCATAGGACTAGCGGGGCGGCTAACTACGAGCAGTACTTC.

This clonotype has a count of ten or more. This rearrangement joins TRBV19 to TRBJ2-3; D is undetermined. There are 13 residues in the CDR3. The V gene's germline CDR1 is LNHDA and CDR2 SQIVND (reference sequence). V was trimmed by 5 bases and J by 3 bases, leaving 9 bases between them. CDR3 in amino acids: CASSDGPTDTQYF. The CDR3 DNA reads as TGTGCCAGTAGTGATGGACCAACAGATACGCAGTATTTT.